The clone carrying this T cell receptor (beta chain) was detected ten times or more. As yet, its antigen is unknown. V lost 4 bases, J lost 2 bases, and 7 bases stayed unmatched. The CDR3 runs to 15 residues. The germline CDR1 and CDR2 sequences are DFQATT and SNEGSKA (reference sequence). The data are from a study of Graves' ophthalmopathy and Graves' hyperthyroidism. Study-level points and caveats: A model built from 13 signatures distinguished ophthalmopathy from stable hyperthyroidism with approximately 90% sensitivity and around 78% specificity. Sensitivity of over 60% and specificity of roughly 78% were achieved by the model that predicted ophthalmopathy progression.

Amplified material comprised TCR beta CDR3 regions derived from RNA transcripts. First-round RT-PCR relied on HTBI primers, and a second-round multiplex PCR came next. TCRdb re-called the multiplex PCR reads through MiXCR, storing one row per CDR3 protein. The table lists 400,000 to 450,000 distinct CDR3 sequences, more than 20% of them singletons, with 2.5% to 3% in the top ten. The chain recombines TRBV20-1 with TRBJ2-3, with TRBD2 identical over 9 bases. The sequencing sample was made of peripheral blood. This sequence originates from a woman under 30 with stable Graves' hyperthyroidism. The CDR3 protein is CSAMTSGTDTDTQYF. The CDR3 DNA reads TGCAGTGCTATGACTAGCGGAACCGACACAGATACGCAGTATTTT.